This T cell receptor (beta chain) was sequenced for a study of STAT5B mutations in CD4+ large granular lymphocyte leukemia. V gave up 2 bases and J gave up 4 bases, with 11 bases separating them. This CDR3 has 14 residues. Per germline, CDR1 LGHNT and CDR2 FRNRAP. Profiled with immunoSEQ multiplex PCR; TCRdb holds only in-frame clones, not every one. Counted here are roughly 34,000 clones, around 76% occurring once; the ten biggest clones make up 7.1%. The chain recombines TRBV12-5 with TRBJ1-1; D uncertain. This TCR was sampled from a human donor in good health. The sequenced sample consisted of CD4+ T cells from blood buffy coats. The CDR3 sequence: CASGLSLSGTEAFF. CDR3 nucleotide sequence: TGTGCTAGTGGTTTGTCGTTGTCTGGCACTGAAGCTTTCTTT.